What follows describes a single T cell receptor (beta chain). This sample is drawn from a study of blood T cell repertoires in COVID-19. Study-wide context: Italy, Spain and the United States were the sources of the convalescent and acute COVID-19 samples. T cells, B-cell-depleted T cells, or PBMCs provided the cDNA or gDNA that served as material.

Germline CDR1 reads SGHNT; CDR2 reads YYREEE (reference sequence). The length of the CDR3 is 15 residues. V gave up 0 bases and J gave up 5 bases, with 14 bases separating them. As processed by the authors: Estimation of nucleated cell counts relied on the amplification of reference gene primers. Clones were read by immunoSEQ multiplex PCR, and TCRdb kept only the in-frame ones, dropping some. From that table come the V and J calls and clone size; the DNA was used to work out D and trimming. This sample has around 50,000 clones, with around nine tenths found just once. The chain is built from TRBV5-4 and TRBJ2-5, with a tentative D call TRBD2 (5 bases). The TCR sequence derives from a man in his forties or fifties with active COVID-19. Sequencing was performed on peripheral blood. The CDR3 coding sequence is TGTGCCAGCAGCTTGGACCGTTGGAGGTGGGAGACCCAGTACTTC. Amino acids: CASSLDRWRWETQYF.